The 23 T cell receptor beta chains below all came from one sample that was sequenced in a study of Graves' ophthalmopathy and Graves' hyperthyroidism. RNA transcripts provided the template for amplifying TCR beta CDR3 regions. RT-PCR in the first round used HTBI primers; a second-round multiplex PCR followed. TCRdb ran MiXCR on the multiplex PCR reads and lists one entry per CDR3 protein. The sample yields roughly 500,000 distinct CDR3 sequences, approximately 14% seen once. The sequenced sample was blood. These receptor sequences come from a young woman with Graves' ophthalmopathy.

This clonotype was recorded at least ten times. CDR3 sequence: CASSGRDSVSGNTIYF. In DNA, the CDR3 is TGTGCCAGCAGCGGACGCGACAGCGTCTCTGGAAACACCATATATTTT. The chain joins TRBV11-1 to TRBJ1-3; the D gene is possibly TRBD1 (5 bases). V lost 5 bases, J lost 0 bases, and 14 bases lay in between. Germline V gene sequence: CDR1 SGHAT, CDR2 FQDESV (reference sequence). This CDR3 has 16 amino acids.

The V call is TRBV28, the J call TRBJ1-1, with 8 nucleotides matching TRBD1. V gave up 3 bases and J gave up 4 bases; unmatched junction bases: 7. Germline V gives CDR1 MDHEN, CDR2 SYDVKM. The length of the CDR3 is 15 residues. The CDR3 reads CASSFGRGRITEAFF. The CDR3, as DNA: TGTGCCAGCAGTTTCGGCAGGGGGCGGATCACTGAAGCTTTCTTT.

This clonotype was observed at least ten times. V gene TRBV2 combines with J gene TRBJ1-1; D call uncertain. Per the germline V gene, CDR1 is SNHLY and CDR2 is FYNNEI. The CDR3 consists of 13 residues. Trimming took off 6 bases at V and 3 bases at J, with 11 bases between the two ends. The CDR3 coding sequence is TGTGCCAGCAGGGAGACTAGGGACACTGAAGCTTTCTTT. This gives the protein CASRETRDTEAFF.

This clonotype was observed many times. The chain joins TRBV28 to TRBJ1-2; TRBD1 aligns across 8 bases. This CDR3 is 16 amino acids long. J was trimmed by 7 bases and V by 1 base; bases with no gene match: 11. Germline V gene sequence: CDR1 MDHEN, CDR2 SYDVKM. The CDR3 DNA follows: TGTGCCAGCAGTTTATCAGCGGACAGGGCTCTGAGTGGCTACACCTTC. It codes for CASSLSADRALSGYTF.

This clonotype has at least ten counts. The chain combines TRBV28 with TRBJ2-2, with D unresolved. Per germline, CDR1 MDHEN and CDR2 SYDVKM. This CDR3 is built from 14 residues. Trimming shortened V by 3 bases and J by 4 bases, and 9 bases separated the two germline ends. CDR3 sequence: CASSFPTITGELFF. In DNA form, the CDR3 reads TGTGCCAGCAGTTTTCCCACGATCACCGGGGAGCTGTTTTTT.

This clonotype appeared a single time. Since a much larger clone is just one base distant, this may be a read error. The chain couples TRBV12-3 or TRBV12-4 to TRBJ2-5, with D hard to call. The CDR3 is 14 residues long. CDR3 sequence (DNA): TGTGCCAGCAGTTTGGCCCCTCTCCAAGATACCCAGTACTTC. It encodes CASSLAPLQDTQYF.

This clonotype occurred a few times. J is TRBJ2-5 and V is TRBV6-5; maybe TRBD2 (5 bases). This CDR3 has 14 amino acids. V was clipped by 2 bases and J by 2 bases, with 9 bases between them. Germline values: CDR1 MNHEY, CDR2 SVGAGI. The CDR3 region has the DNA TGTGCCAGCAGTTACGGCGGGTGGCAAGAGACCCAGTACTTC. As protein: CASSYGGWQETQYF.

This clonotype was seen ten or more times. This chain uses TRBV7-2 with TRBJ1-5; TRBD1 matches 8 bases. Trimming removed 2 bases from V and 4 bases from J; junction bases left unmatched: 19. Germline V gene lookup returns CDR1 SGHTA and CDR2 FQGNSA. The CDR3 runs 20 residues. CDR3 sequence reads: CASSLSTGTGRRASNQPQHF. The CDR3, as DNA: TGTGCCAGCAGCTTATCCACCGGGACAGGCCGACGGGCTTCAAATCAGCCCCAGCATTTT.

This clonotype was counted ten times or more. This chain uses TRBV6-1 with TRBJ2-2; D is unresolved. The CDR3 covers 13 residues. Trimming left V 2 bases short and J 6 bases short, with 7 bases between. Per germline, CDR1 MNHNS and CDR2 SASEGT. CDR3 in amino acids: CASSEYGAGELFF. The DNA for the CDR3 is TGTGCCAGCAGTGAATACGGTGCCGGGGAGCTGTTTTTT.

V usage is TRBV30 and J usage is TRBJ2-4; a weak D match, TRBD2 (7 bases). Trimming left V 0 bases short and J 8 bases short, with 14 bases between. The CDR3 covers 14 residues. The germline gives CDR1 GTSNPN, CDR2 SVGIG (reference sequence). The CDR3 region is CAWSVGGASDIQYF. Here the CDR3 DNA reads TGTGCCTGGAGTGTAGGGGGGGCATCGGACATTCAGTACTTC.

This clonotype was seen repeatedly, ten times or more. The CDR3 reads CASSLVPRTSGGRHYEQYF. Here the CDR3 DNA reads TGTGCCAGCAGCTTAGTTCCCCGGACTAGCGGGGGACGCCACTACGAGCAGTACTTC. This chain connects TRBV11-2 to TRBJ2-7, with TRBD2 matching 13 bases. Trimming cost V 1 base and J 3 bases; bases outside gene matches: 12. This CDR3 contains 19 residues. Germline V gene lookup returns CDR1 SGHAT and CDR2 FQNNGV.

This clonotype was found many times. The chain is built from TRBV6-1 and TRBJ1-2; unclear D gene. The V gene's germline CDR1 is MNHNS and CDR2 SASEGT. The CDR3 sequence is 14 residues long. The V end was cut by 10 bases, the J end by 2 bases, with 17 bases between. CDR3 loop: CATTSTDGNYGYTF. The CDR3 DNA reads TGTGCCACCACCTCTACCGACGGGAACTATGGCTACACCTTC.

In regard to this clonotype: A much larger clone lies one base from this, so it may be a read error. V and J are TRBV15 and TRBJ1-2; no firm D call. The germline V gene encodes CDR1 LNHNV and CDR2 YYDKDF (reference sequence). The CDR3 length is 15 residues. The CDR3: CATSRDRGKASGFTF. The CDR3 DNA reads TGTGCCACCAGCAGAGATCGGGGTAAGGCCAGTGGCTTCACCTTC. Drawing the rest from reference TRBV15 and TRBJ1-2, the complete variable domain is DAMVIQNPRYQVTQFGKPVTLSCSQTLNHNVMYWYQQKSSQAPKLLFHYYDKDFNNEADTPDNFQSRRPNTSFCFLDIRSPGLGDTAMYLCATSRDRGKASGFTFGSGTRLTVV.

This clonotype was seen many times. The gene calls are TRBV7-6 and TRBJ2-3; no firm D call. The CDR3 extends over 15 amino acids. Germline-derived CDR1 and CDR2 are SGHVS and FNYEAQ. The V and J ends lost 2 bases and 2 bases respectively, with 11 bases between them. The CDR3 loop reads CASSLSRPYTDTQYF. The CDR3 nucleotides are TGTGCCAGCAGCTTAAGTCGACCCTACACAGATACGCAGTATTTT.

This clonotype has ten or more counts. The rearrangement uses TRBV12-3 or TRBV12-4 and TRBJ2-5; D uncertain. Trimming pared 2 bases from V and 5 bases from J, leaving 15 bases between. There are 15 residues in the CDR3. This CDR3 reads CASSLWAAVEETQYF. CDR3 sequence (DNA): TGTGCCAGCAGTTTATGGGCGGCCGTAGAGGAGACCCAGTACTTC.

This clonotype was observed at least ten times. The rearrangement uses TRBV7-9 and TRBJ1-1; weak D call: TRBD1 (6 bases). V lost 5 bases and J 1 base, leaving 14 bases between the germline ends. This CDR3 comprises 15 residues. Germline CDR1 SEHNR, CDR2 FQNEAQ (reference sequence). CDR3 nucleotides: TGTGCCAGCAGCCCTCTCTGGGGGCAGAACACTGAAGCTTTCTTT. Translation gives CASSPLWGQNTEAFF.

This clonotype was counted many times. The chain couples TRBV5-1 to TRBJ2-7; TRBD2 agrees at 8 bases. Trimming cost V 0 bases and J 7 bases; bases outside gene matches: 6. From germline, CDR1 is SGHRS and CDR2 YFSETQ. CDR3 length: 14 residues. CDR3 DNA: TGCGCCAGCAGCTTGGACGGGAGGGCGAGGGAGCAGTACTTC. Its translation is CASSLDGRAREQYF.

This clonotype has at least ten counts. The junction shows a germline mismatch at one end, possibly a read error. The chain is built from TRBV28 and TRBJ2-4, with D tentatively TRBD1 (6 bases). The germline CDR1 and CDR2 sequences are MDHEN and SYDVKM. The CDR3 runs 15 residues. The chain's CDR3 is CASSKNDRLENIKYF. The CDR3, as DNA: TGTGCCAGCAGTAAAAACGACAGGCTAGAAAACATTAAGTACTTC.

This clonotype has at least ten counts. The rearrangement links TRBV28 to TRBJ1-5; 7 bases align to TRBD1. The CDR3 length is 15 residues. CDR1 is MDHEN and CDR2 is SYDVKM in the germline V gene. V lost 5 bases, J lost 6 bases, and 10 bases stayed unmatched. For the CDR3, the DNA is TGTGCCAGCAGTCGTCCGACAGGGTTTAGTCAGCCCCAGCATTTT. It translates to CASSRPTGFSQPQHF.

This clonotype was observed many times. This sequence joins TRBV6-1 and TRBJ2-7; TRBD1 agrees at 11 bases. Germline-derived CDR1 and CDR2 are MNHNS and SASEGT. After removal of 8 bases from V and 4 bases from J, the junction contained 7 bases not matched to a gene. This CDR3 is built from 14 residues. This chain's CDR3 is CASRDRGTVYEQYF. DNA for the CDR3: TGTGCCAGCCGGGACAGGGGGACGGTATACGAGCAGTACTTC.

This clonotype has at least ten counts. This sequence joins TRBV20-1 and TRBJ1-6; 11 bases match TRBD1. The J segment lost 11 bases and the V segment lost 6 bases, leaving 9 bases of the junction unmatched. CDR1 is DFQATT and CDR2 is SNEGSKA in the germline V gene (reference sequence). This CDR3 has 14 amino acids. The chain's CDR3 is CSARTGGAGTPLHF. Written as DNA, the CDR3 is TGCAGTGCCAGGACAGGGGGCGCTGGGACACCCCTCCACTTT.

This clonotype was seen a few times. The chain links TRBV29-1 to TRBJ2-3; TRBD2 matches 9 bases. Trimming cost V 7 bases and J 1 base; bases outside gene matches: 6. Germline V gene data show CDR1 as SQVTM and CDR2 as ANQGSEA. The CDR3 consists of 14 residues. The CDR3 DNA reads as TGCAGCGCTAGACTAGCGGACCGCACAGATACGCAGTATTTT. Residues: CSARLADRTDTQYF.

This clonotype was recorded many times. The chain employs TRBV28 and TRBJ1-2, with TRBD1 identical over 10 bases. The CDR3 length is 14 residues. Trimming took 6 bases from V and 5 from J; bases not matched to a gene: 6. Germline V gene data show CDR1 as MDHEN and CDR2 as SYDVKM. This CDR3 reads CASRETGGVYGYTF. DNA for the CDR3: TGTGCCAGCAGGGAGACAGGGGGCGTTTATGGCTACACCTTC.